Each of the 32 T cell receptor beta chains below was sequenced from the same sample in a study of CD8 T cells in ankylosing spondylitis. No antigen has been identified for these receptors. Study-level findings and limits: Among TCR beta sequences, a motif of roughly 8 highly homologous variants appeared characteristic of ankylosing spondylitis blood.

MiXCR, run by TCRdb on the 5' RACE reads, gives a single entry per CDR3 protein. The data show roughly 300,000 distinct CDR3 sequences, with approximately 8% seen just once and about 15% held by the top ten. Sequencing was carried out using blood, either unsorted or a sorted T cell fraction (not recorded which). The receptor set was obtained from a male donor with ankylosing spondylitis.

CDR3 DNA: TGTGCCAGCAGCTTTTACAGGGACGGAGAGACCCAGTACTTC. Translating gives CASSFYRDGETQYF. This chain uses TRBV11-1 with TRBJ2-5, with D possibly matching TRBD1 (6 bases). The V gene's germline CDR1 is SGHAT and CDR2 FQDESV (reference sequence). V shed 3 bases and J shed 4 bases, with 12 bases lying between them. The CDR3 runs to 14 residues.

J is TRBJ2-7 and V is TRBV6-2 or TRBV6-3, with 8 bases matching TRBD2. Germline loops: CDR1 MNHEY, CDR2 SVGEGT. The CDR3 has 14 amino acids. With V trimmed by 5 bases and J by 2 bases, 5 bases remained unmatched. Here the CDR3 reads CASSALAGPYEQYF. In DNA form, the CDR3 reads TGTGCCAGCAGTGCGCTAGCGGGTCCCTACGAGCAGTACTTC.

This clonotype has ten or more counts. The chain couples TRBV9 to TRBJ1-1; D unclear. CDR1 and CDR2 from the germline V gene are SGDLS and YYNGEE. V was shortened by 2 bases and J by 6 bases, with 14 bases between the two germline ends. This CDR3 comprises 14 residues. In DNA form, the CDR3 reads TGTGCCAGCAGCGTCGGCCAGATTACCCCTGAAGCTTTCTTT. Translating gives CASSVGQITPEAFF.

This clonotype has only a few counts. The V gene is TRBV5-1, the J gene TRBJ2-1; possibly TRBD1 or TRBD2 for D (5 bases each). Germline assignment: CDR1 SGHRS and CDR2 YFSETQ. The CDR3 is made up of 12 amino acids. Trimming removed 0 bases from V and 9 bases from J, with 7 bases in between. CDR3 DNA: TGCGCCAGCAGCTTGGGTGGGACTGAGCAGTTCTTC. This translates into CASSLGGTEQFF.

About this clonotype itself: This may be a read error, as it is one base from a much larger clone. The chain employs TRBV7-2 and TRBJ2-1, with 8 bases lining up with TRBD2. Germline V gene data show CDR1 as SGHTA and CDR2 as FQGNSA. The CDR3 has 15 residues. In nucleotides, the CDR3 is TGTGCCAGCAGCATAGCGGGAAGCTCCTACAATGAGCAGTTCTTC. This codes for CASSIAGSSYNEQFF.

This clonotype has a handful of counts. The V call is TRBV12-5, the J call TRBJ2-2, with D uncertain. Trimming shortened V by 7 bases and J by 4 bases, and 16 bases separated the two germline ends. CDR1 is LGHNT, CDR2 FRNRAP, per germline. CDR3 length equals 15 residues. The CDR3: CASALDQPTTGELFF. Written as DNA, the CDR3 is TGTGCTAGTGCCCTAGACCAGCCTACCACCGGGGAGCTGTTTTTT.

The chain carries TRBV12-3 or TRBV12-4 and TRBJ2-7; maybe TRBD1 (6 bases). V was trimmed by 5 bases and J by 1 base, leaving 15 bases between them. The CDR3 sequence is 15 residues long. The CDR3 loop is CASSRRGYKSYEQYF. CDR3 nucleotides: TGTGCCAGCAGTCGCAGGGGATATAAGTCCTACGAGCAGTACTTC.

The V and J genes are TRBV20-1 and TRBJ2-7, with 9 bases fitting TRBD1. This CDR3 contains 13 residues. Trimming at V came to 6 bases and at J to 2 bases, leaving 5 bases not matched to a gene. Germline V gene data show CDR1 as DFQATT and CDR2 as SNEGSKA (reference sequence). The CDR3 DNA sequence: TGCAGTGCGGAAGGGGACAGGGCCTACGAGCAGTACTTC. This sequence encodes CSAEGDRAYEQYF.

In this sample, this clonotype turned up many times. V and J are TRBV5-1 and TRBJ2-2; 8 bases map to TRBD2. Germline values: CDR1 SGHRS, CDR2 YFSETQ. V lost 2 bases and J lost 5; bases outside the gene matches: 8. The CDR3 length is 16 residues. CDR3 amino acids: CASSFRGGDGTGELFF. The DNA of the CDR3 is TGCGCCAGCAGCTTCCGGGGGGGAGATGGAACCGGGGAGCTGTTTTTT.

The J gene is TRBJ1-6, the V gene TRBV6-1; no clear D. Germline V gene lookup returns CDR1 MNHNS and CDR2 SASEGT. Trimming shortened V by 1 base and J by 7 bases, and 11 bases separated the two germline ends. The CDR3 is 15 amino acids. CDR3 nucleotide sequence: TGTGCCAGCAGTGAAGATGGTGGCTCAAATTCACCCCTCCACTTT. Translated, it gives CASSEDGGSNSPLHF.

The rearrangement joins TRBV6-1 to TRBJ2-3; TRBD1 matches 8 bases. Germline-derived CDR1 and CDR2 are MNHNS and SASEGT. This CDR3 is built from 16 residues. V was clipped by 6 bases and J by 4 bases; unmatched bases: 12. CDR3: CASSLIGQGFPDTQYF. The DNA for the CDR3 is TGTGCCAGCAGCCTTATCGGACAGGGATTCCCAGATACGCAGTATTTT.

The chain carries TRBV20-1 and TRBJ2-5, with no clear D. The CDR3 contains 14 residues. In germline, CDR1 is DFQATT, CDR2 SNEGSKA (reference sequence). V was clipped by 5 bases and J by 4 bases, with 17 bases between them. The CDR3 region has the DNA TGCAGTGCTTGGAGAACCGTAAGAGGAGAGACCCAGTACTTC. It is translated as CSAWRTVRGETQYF.

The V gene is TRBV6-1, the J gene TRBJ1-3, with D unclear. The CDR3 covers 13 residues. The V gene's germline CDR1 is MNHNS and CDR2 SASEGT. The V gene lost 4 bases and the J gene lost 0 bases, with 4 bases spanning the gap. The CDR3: CASSGVSGNTIYF. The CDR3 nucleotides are TGTGCCAGCAGTGGGGTCTCTGGAAACACCATATATTTT.

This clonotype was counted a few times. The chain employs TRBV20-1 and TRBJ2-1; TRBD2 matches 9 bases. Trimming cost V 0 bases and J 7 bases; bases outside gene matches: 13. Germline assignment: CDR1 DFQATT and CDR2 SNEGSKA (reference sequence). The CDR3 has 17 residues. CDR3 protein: CSARDPKAGGFGNEQFF. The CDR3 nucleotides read TGCAGTGCTAGAGACCCGAAAGCGGGAGGTTTTGGGAATGAGCAGTTCTTC.

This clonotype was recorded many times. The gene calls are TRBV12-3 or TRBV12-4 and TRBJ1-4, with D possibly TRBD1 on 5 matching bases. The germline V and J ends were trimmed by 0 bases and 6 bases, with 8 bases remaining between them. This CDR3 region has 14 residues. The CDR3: CASSLAGADEKLFF. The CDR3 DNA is TGTGCCAGCAGTTTAGCAGGGGCGGATGAAAAACTGTTTTTT.

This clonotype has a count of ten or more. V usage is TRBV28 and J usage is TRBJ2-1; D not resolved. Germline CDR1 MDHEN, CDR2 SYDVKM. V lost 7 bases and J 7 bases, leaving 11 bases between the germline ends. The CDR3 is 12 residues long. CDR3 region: CASTDPYNEQFF. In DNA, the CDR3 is TGTGCCAGCACTGACCCGTATAATGAGCAGTTCTTC.

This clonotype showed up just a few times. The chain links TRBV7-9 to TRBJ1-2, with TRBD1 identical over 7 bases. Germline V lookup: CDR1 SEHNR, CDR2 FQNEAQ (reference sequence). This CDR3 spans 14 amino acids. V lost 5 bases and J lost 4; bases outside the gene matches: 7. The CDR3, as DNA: TGTGCCAGCAGCGTTTCGGGACAGCCCTATGGCTACACCTTC. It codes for CASSVSGQPYGYTF.

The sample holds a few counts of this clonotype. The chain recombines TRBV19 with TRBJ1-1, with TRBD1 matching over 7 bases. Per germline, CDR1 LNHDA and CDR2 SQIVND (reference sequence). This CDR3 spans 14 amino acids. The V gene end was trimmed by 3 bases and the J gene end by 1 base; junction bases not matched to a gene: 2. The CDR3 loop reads CASSIGTENTEAFF. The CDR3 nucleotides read TGTGCCAGTAGTATTGGGACAGAGAACACTGAAGCTTTCTTT.

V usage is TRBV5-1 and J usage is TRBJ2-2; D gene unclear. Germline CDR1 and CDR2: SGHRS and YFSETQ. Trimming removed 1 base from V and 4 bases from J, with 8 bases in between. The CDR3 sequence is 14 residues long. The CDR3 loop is CASSLSESTGELFF. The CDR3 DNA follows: TGCGCCAGCAGCTTGTCTGAGTCCACCGGGGAGCTGTTTTTT. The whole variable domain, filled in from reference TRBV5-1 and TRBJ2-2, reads KAGVTQTPRYLIKTRGQQVTLSCSPISGHRSVSWYQQTPGQGLQFLFEYFSETQRNKGNFPGRFSGRQFSNSRSEMNVSTLELGDSALYLCASSLSESTGELFFGEGSRLTVL.

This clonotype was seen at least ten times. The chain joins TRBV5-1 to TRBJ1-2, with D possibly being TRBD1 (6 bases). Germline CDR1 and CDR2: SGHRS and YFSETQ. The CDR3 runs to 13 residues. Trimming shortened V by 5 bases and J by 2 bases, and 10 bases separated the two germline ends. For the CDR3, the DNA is TGCGCCAGCAGTCGGGGGCAGAACTATGGCTACACCTTC. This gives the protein CASSRGQNYGYTF. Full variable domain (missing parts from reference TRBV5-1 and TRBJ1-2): KAGVTQTPRYLIKTRGQQVTLSCSPISGHRSVSWYQQTPGQGLQFLFEYFSETQRNKGNFPGRFSGRQFSNSRSEMNVSTLELGDSALYLCASSRGQNYGYTFGSGTRLTVV.

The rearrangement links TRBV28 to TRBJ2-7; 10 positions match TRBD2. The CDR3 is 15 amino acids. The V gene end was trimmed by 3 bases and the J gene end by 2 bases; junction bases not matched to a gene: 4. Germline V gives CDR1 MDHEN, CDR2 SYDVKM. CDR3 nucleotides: TGTGCCAGCAGTTTTGGACTAGCGGAGCCCTACGAGCAGTACTTC. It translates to CASSFGLAEPYEQYF.

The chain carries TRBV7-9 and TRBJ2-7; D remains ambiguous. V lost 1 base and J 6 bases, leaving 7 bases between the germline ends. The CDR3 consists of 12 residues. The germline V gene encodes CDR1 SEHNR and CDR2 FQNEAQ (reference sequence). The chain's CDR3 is CASSLGDGEQYF. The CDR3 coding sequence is TGTGCCAGCAGCTTAGGAGACGGCGAGCAGTACTTC.

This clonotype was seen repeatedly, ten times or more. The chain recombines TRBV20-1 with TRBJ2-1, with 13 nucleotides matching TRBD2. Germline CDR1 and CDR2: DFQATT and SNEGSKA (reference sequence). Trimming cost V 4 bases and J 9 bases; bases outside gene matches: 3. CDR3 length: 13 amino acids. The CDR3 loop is CSAIGLAGVEQFF. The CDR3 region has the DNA TGCAGTGCTATTGGACTAGCGGGAGTTGAGCAGTTCTTC.

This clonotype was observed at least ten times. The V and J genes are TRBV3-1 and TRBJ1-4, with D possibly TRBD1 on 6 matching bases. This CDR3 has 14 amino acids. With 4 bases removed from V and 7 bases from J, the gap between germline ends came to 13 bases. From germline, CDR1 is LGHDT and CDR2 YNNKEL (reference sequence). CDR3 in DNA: TGTGCCAGCAGCCTTCGGGGGGGCCTTGAAAAACTGTTTTTT. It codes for CASSLRGGLEKLFF.

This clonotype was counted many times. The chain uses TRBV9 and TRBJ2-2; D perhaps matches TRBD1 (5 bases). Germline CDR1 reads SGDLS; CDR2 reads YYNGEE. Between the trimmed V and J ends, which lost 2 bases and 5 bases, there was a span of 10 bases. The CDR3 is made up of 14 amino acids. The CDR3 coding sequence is TGTGCCAGCAGCGTGTCAGGGTATACCGGGGAGCTGTTTTTT. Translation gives CASSVSGYTGELFF.

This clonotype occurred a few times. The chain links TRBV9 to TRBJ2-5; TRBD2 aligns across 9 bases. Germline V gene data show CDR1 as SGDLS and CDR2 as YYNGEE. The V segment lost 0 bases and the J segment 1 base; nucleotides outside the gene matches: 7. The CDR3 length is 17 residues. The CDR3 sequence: CASSVGWTSDFQETQYF. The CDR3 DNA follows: TGTGCCAGCAGCGTAGGGTGGACTAGCGACTTCCAAGAGACCCAGTACTTC.

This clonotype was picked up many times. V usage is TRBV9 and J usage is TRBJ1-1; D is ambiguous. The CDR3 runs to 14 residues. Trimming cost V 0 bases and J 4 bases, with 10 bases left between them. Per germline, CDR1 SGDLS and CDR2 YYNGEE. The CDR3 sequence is CASSVGPDGTEAFF. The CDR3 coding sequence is TGTGCCAGCAGCGTAGGGCCCGACGGCACTGAAGCTTTCTTT. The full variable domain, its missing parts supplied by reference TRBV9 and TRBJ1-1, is DSGVTQTPKHLITATGQRVTLRCSPRSGDLSVYWYQQSLDQGLQFLIQYYNGEERAKGNILERFSAQQFPDLHSELNLSSLELGDSALYFCASSVGPDGTEAFFGQGTRLTVV.

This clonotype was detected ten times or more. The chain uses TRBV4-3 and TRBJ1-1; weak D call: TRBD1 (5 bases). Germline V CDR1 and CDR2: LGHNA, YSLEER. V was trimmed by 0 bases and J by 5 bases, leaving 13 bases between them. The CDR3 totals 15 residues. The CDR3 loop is CASSQDRAFRTEAFF. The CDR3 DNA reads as TGCGCCAGCAGCCAAGACAGGGCTTTCCGGACTGAAGCTTTCTTT.

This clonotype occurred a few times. The CDR3 DNA follows: TGTGCCAGCAGCTTCGTGAAGGAGGTTGACACAGATACGCAGTATTTT. Translated: CASSFVKEVDTDTQYF. This chain joins TRBV7-9 and TRBJ2-3, with a tentative D call TRBD2 (5 bases). V lost 3 bases and J 2 bases, leaving 15 bases between the germline ends. The germline V gene encodes CDR1 SEHNR and CDR2 FQNEAQ (reference sequence). There are 16 residues in the CDR3.

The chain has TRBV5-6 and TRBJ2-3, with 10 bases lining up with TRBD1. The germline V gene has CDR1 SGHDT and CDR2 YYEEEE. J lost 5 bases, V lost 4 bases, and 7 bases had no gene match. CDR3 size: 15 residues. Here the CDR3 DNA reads TGTGCCAGCAGCACTGGAGGGACAGGGGAAGATACGCAGTATTTT. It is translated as CASSTGGTGEDTQYF.

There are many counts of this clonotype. The CDR3 loop reads CASSPLGSNTGELFF. CDR3 nucleotide sequence: TGTGCCAGCTCACCCCTGGGGTCGAACACCGGGGAGCTGTTTTTT. This sequence joins TRBV18 and TRBJ2-2; D remains ambiguous. V dropped 3 bases and J dropped 0 bases, with 8 bases sitting between them. The CDR3 runs to 15 residues. The germline V gene encodes CDR1 KGHSH and CDR2 LQKENI.

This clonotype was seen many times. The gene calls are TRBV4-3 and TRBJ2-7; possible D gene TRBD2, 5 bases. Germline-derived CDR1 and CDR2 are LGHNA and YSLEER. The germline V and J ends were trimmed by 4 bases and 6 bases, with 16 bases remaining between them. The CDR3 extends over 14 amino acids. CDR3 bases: TGCGCCAGCAGCCCTGAGGTTGGAGGTTCCGAGCAGTACTTC. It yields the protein CASSPEVGGSEQYF.